This T cell receptor beta chain was recorded in a study of regulatory T cells in long-lasting Graves disease (dated by TCRdb to the early 2020s). Context from the whole study: Antithyroid drugs had been taken for less than 3 months by newly diagnosed Graves' disease patients. A total of roughly 35 samples were covered by TCR sequencing, comprising approximately 13 persistent and about 20 newly diagnosed Graves' disease patients. The study was conducted in China and was registered as a clinical trial. This study used TCR sequencing and RNA sequencing of peripheral blood to compare persistent Graves' disease patients against newly diagnosed Graves' disease patients.

Points the paper makes about the study in general: The study examined only peripheral blood because the primary lesion, thyroid tissue, could not be accessed. More public clonotypes were shared among persistent patients (under 3,000) than among newly diagnosed patients (966). TRBV28, TRBJ1-2 and TRBJ2-5 were preferentially used in persistent disease, while TRBV20-1 and TRBJ2-1 were favored in newly diagnosed disease. Compared with newly diagnosed patients, patients with persistent Graves' disease had lower TCR Shannon entropy and fewer highly expanded clones, which suggests clonal expansion. The authors noted that the small sample size was a limitation that may lower accuracy. Sequencing and analysis were limited to the TCR beta chain.

Libraries were constructed by multiplex PCR. Sequencing relied on an Illumina HiSeq 4000. iRepertoire HTBI primers and Arm-PCR amplification of CDR3 regions were used to construct TCR beta libraries. Gel purification was performed on PCR products prior to sequencing. Under the source paper's analysis protocol: A total of fewer than 70 TRBV and some 15 TRBJ segments were identified across samples and were used for gene usage analysis of CDR3 amino acid clonotypes. COPE and FqMerger were used to merge filtered high-quality paired reads into contigs. Contigs were aligned with BLAST to IMGT TRBV, TRBD and TRBJ reference genes, and CDR3 was defined per IMGT. Highly expanded clones were defined as clonotypes with a frequency above 0.1%. Repertoire diversity was measured by Shannon entropy, and V-J evenness by the Gini coefficient. A clonotype was considered public if more than one individual shared it. Using fastp trimming at Q25 and MiXCR clonotype assembly, TCRdb reanalyzed the public sequencing data and kept in-frame beta chains. Rows are unified per CDR3 protein, each entry keeping the most common DNA and genes. What appears here as the V and J calls and clone size reflects TCRdb's work, not the paper's. The sample table holds more than 400,000 distinct CDR3 sequences, of which 15% to 20% were seen once. In total, the top ten clones hold more than 9% of the sample.

The time point label, read with the paper, signifies: newly diagnosed GD, antithyroid drugs for less than 3 months. For both TCR sequencing and RNA sequencing, RNA was extracted from PBMCs using TRIzol. The diagnosis of Graves' disease followed American Thyroid Association guidelines. Recruitment of patients was carried out at an endocrinology department in Xi'an, China. From each patient, about 8.9 milliliters of peripheral blood was collected into an EDTA anticoagulant tube. Ficoll Paque Plus density gradient separation was used to isolate PBMCs, and no further T cell sorting was done. RNA quality was checked with an Agilent 2100 Bioanalyzer and agarose gel, and concentration with a NanoDrop 2000. The cysteine opens and the phenylalanine closes a CDR3 of 13 amino acids. Only the CDR3 DNA stays, 39 bases, in frame from base 1. CDR1 and CDR2, looked up from the germline V gene, are SNHLY and FYNNEI.

On this clonotype: It has no known antigen specificity. The record has no base qualities; no much larger clone is one base away.

The sample was also reused in another study, on T cells in Graves' hyperthyroidism and ophthalmopathy. As described in the second report: A patient counted as having stable Graves' hyperthyroidism if no progression to ophthalmopathy occurred over 18 months of follow-up. Hyperthyroidism patients were newly diagnosed, had a disease duration of under 2 months, and were aged 18 to 65 years. Patients with uncontrolled infections, other autoimmune diseases, pregnancy or lactation were excluded. Diagnoses were established on the basis of clinical symptoms, serum thyroxine and TRAb, thyroid ultrasound, and orbital computed tomography. The TCR CDR3 was subjected to a first round of RT-PCR using the HTBI primer set and the Qiagen OneStep RT-PCR kit. Most expanded thyroid clonotypes (frequency above 0.001) were also detected in blood, a finding suggesting that blood repertoires may reflect thyroid immune responses. A 13 V-J signature model separated ophthalmopathy from stable hyperthyroidism, with roughly 88% sensitivity and 81.08% specificity in cross-validation and 80%/75% in testing. In validation, the model predicted progression to ophthalmopathy with 55% to 71% sensitivity and 72% to 85% specificity, a median of around 6.6 months before onset. To identify TCR V-J signatures that set the groups apart, the researchers used a discovery cohort of 100 patients, made up of roughly 40 with Graves' ophthalmopathy and around 58 with stable Graves' hyperthyroidism. An independent validation cohort of under 20 hyperthyroidism patients and 17 patients who later progressed to ophthalmopathy tested prospective prediction of ophthalmopathy. The approximately 100 discovery patients were divided at random into training and test sets in a 7:3 ratio. In six Graves' hyperthyroidism patients, the study also compared T-cell repertoires from thyroid tissue with T-cell repertoires from blood. Once sampling was done, hyperthyroidism patients were given methimazole at a starting dose of 30 mg daily, whereas ophthalmopathy patients were given high-dose intravenous methylprednisolone. Libraries were constructed in a second round of multiplex PCR, after which size selection and purification were performed. Libraries were sequenced paired-end with 100 bp reads on an Illumina HiSeq2000. SOAPnuke was used to process the raw data, with reads discarded if the reads contained adapters or uncalled bases, had a mean Phred below 15, or lacked an exact constant-primer or identifier match. COPE v1.2.5 was used to merge the high-quality paired reads, and each unique nucleotide sequence was defined as a clonotype. MiTCR v1.1 was used to align the clonotypes against IMGT TRBV, TRBD and TRBJ reference segments. The analysis included only V-J combinations with a frequency above 0.0001, which together covered approximately 99% of the repertoires. The TCS score was defined as F50 (clonal expansion) divided by E x V (chaos), with BLOSUM62-based TCRdist calculated between CDR3 peptides within each V-J. Welch's t-statistics and random forest reduced around 550 V-J features to about 13, which were used in a naive Bayes classifier (R e1071). Sample size was not statistically predetermined, and investigators were not blinded to group allocation. According to the paper, TCR Vbeta CDR3 sequencing was carried out on approximately 140 peripheral blood samples, which came from 40 to 45 ophthalmopathy, some 73 hyperthyroidism and roughly 17 progressor patients.

The sequence came from a man in his forties or fifties with Graves disease. Donor details come from another sample of the same person, matched by shared clones. The chain is encoded by TRBV2 joined to TRBJ2-5, with the D gene too uncertain to name. The J call may not be correct, given that the DNA end is closer to TRBJ2-7. Specimen: peripheral blood mononuclear cells (PBMCs), collected at new diagnosis, from a patient treated with antithyroid drugs. The base sequence is TGTGCCAGCAGCTTCGGAAGGTTCTACGAGCAGTACTTC. This gives the protein CASSFGRFYEQYF.